A selection of T cell receptor beta chains follows, all from one sample in a study of cytomegalovirus exposure and HLA in healthy donors. The method was immunoSEQ multiplex PCR; TCRdb's version includes in-frame clones alone and lacks a portion of them. Here the sample table reports about 190,000 clones. Sequenced material: PBMCs. All receptors derive from a man younger than 45 in good health and CMV-seronegative. Both conserved end residues are part of each CDR3. A D gene is named only where the DNA matches it firmly.

cdr3_nt cdr3_aa d_call j_call v_call
TGTGCCAGCAGCCCCCGGCAGGGGCAGCCAAACTACAATGAGCAGTTCTTC CASSPRQGQPNYNEQFF NA TRBJ2-1 TRBV7-9
TGTGCCAGCAGCTTATTTGGCCCCGGGACAGGGGGCCCGAACACTGAAGCTTTCTTT CASSLFGPGTGGPNTEAFF TRBD1 TRBJ1-1 TRBV7-6
TGTGCCATCAGTGAGAGGACTAGCGGGAGCGAGCAGTACTTC CAISERTSGSEQYF TRBD2 TRBJ2-7 TRBV10-3
TGTGCCAGCAGCCAAGAGCAGGGATTTAACGAGCAGTACTTC CASSQEQGFNEQYF NA TRBJ2-7 TRBV4-2
TGTGCCAGCAGCCTCTCCGAAAAACTGTTTTTT CASSLSEKLFF NA TRBJ1-4 TRBV6-6
TGTGCCAGCAGCCCGGGTGGGGCCCCGAACACCGGGGAGCTGTTTTTT CASSPGGAPNTGELFF NA TRBJ2-2 TRBV11-3
TGTGCCAGCAGTACACCAACAGGGGGCGATTCGCAGCCCCAGCATTTT CASSTPTGGDSQPQHF TRBD1 TRBJ1-5 TRBV28
TGTGCCAGCAGTTTTCGGCGGGGGGGACGGAACACAGATACGCAGTATTTT CASSFRRGGRNTDTQYF TRBD2 TRBJ2-3 TRBV28
TGCGCCAGCAGCTTGGGGGACTTTGCGACAGATACGCAGTATTTT CASSLGDFATDTQYF NA TRBJ2-3 TRBV5-1
TGTGCCTGGAGTGTACTTCGTCAGGGCCCTGGCTACACCTTC CAWSVLRQGPGYTF NA TRBJ1-2 TRBV30
TGTGCCAGCAGCTTACACAGGGGCCGGGACAGCTCCTACGAGCAGTACTTC CASSLHRGRDSSYEQYF TRBD1 TRBJ2-7 TRBV7-9
TGTGCCAGCAGCCCCCCCGAAGGGGGCCGGTCTGGCTACACCTTC CASSPPEGGRSGYTF TRBD1 TRBJ1-2 TRBV14
TGTGCCTGGGAAACAGGGTTGAACACTGAAGCTTTCTTT CAWETGLNTEAFF NA TRBJ1-1 TRBV30
TGCGCCAGCAGCCTCGGGGGGGTACATGGCTACACCTTC CASSLGGVHGYTF NA TRBJ1-2 TRBV5-1
TGTGCCAGCAGTTACTCGGGGGGGGACAATCAGCCCCAGCATTTT CASSYSGGDNQPQHF NA TRBJ1-5 TRBV6-5
TGTGCCAGCAGCTTCGTAGAGTCGAACACCGGGGAGCTGTTTTTT CASSFVESNTGELFF NA TRBJ2-2 TRBV11-3
TGTGCCTGGAAGTGGACTAGCGGGAGGACTAGCACAGATACGCAGTATTTT CAWKWTSGRTSTDTQYF TRBD2 TRBJ2-3 TRBV30
TGTGCCAGCAGCCGGAGGGCGGCAGAAGCGAACACCGGGGAGCTGTTTTTT CASSRRAAEANTGELFF NA TRBJ2-2 TRBV11-2
TGTGCCAGCACCCGATCTAGCTCTGGAAACACCATATATTTT CASTRSSSGNTIYF NA TRBJ1-3 TRBV13
TGTGCCAGCAGCCTTACGGGGACAGTCCAAGGCAATGAGCAGTTCTTC CASSLTGTVQGNEQFF TRBD1 TRBJ2-1 TRBV11-2
TGCGCCAGCAGCCCGCACAGGGAAAACCACTATGGCTACACCTTC CASSPHRENHYGYTF NA TRBJ1-2 TRBV5-1
TGTGCCAGCAGCTTAGCGTCCCCGGGACAGGGGGCTAACACTGAAGCTTTCTTT CASSLASPGQGANTEAFF TRBD1 TRBJ1-1 TRBV11-2
TGTGCCAGTATACGGCAGGGGGCGCGCTGGCCATTGAACACTGAAGCTTTCTTT CASIRQGARWPLNTEAFF TRBD1 TRBJ1-1 TRBV5-4
TGCGCCAGCAGCCAGCGAACAACCGGGACTCCGTCTGGAAACACCATATATTTT CASSQRTTGTPSGNTIYF NA TRBJ1-3 TRBV4-1
TGTGCCAGCAGTTTATACACCCTAGCGGGAGGGCCGTACAATGAGCAGTTCTTC CASSLYTLAGGPYNEQFF TRBD2 TRBJ2-1 TRBV28
TGTGCCTGGAAGGGGCCCCAGGATAATTCACCCCTCCACTTT CAWKGPQDNSPLHF NA TRBJ1-6 TRBV30
TGTGCCAGCAGACTCGTAATTAAGACCAGCTTGGAGGAAAAACTGTTTTTT CASRLVIKTSLEEKLFF NA TRBJ1-4 TRBV28
TGCGCCAGCAGCCCGCAGGGGCTTGAGAATCAGCCCCAGCATTTT CASSPQGLENQPQHF NA TRBJ1-5 TRBV5-1
TGTGCCAGCAGTTACACCAGGGGCGGGAATGAAAAACTGTTTTTT CASSYTRGGNEKLFF NA TRBJ1-4 TRBV6-6
TGTGCCACCAGCTCCGGGACAGGGACCCATAGCTCTGGAAACACCATATATTTT CATSSGTGTHSSGNTIYF TRBD1 TRBJ1-3 TRBV15
TGTGCCAGTAGTACCCCCCTCGGACCGGGACTAGGCGAGCAGTACTTC CASSTPLGPGLGEQYF TRBD2 TRBJ2-7 TRBV19
TGTGCCAGCAGCTTAGGGACAGATCAGCCCCAGCATTTT CASSLGTDQPQHF NA TRBJ1-5 TRBV7-2
TGTGCCAGCAGTTACTCTGACAGGTTTAGGAATGAGCAGTTCTTC CASSYSDRFRNEQFF NA TRBJ2-1 TRBV6-6
TGTGCCAGCAGCTTAGGACTGAAAGAGACCCAGTACTTC CASSLGLKETQYF NA TRBJ2-5 TRBV7-9
TGTGCCAGCAGTTGGACAGGTTCCTACGAGCAGTACTTC CASSWTGSYEQYF TRBD1 TRBJ2-7 TRBV27
TGTGCCAGCAGCGACTACAGGGATTGGCATTTT CASSDYRDWHF NA TRBJ1-5 TRBV2
TGTGCCAGCAGCGCTCTAGCGGGAGGGCCGAACGAGCAGTACTTC CASSALAGGPNEQYF TRBD2 TRBJ2-7 TRBV9
TGTGCCAGCAGTATCGACAGGTATAGGGACTATGGCTACACCTTC CASSIDRYRDYGYTF NA TRBJ1-2 TRBV7-2
TGCAGCGTTGAAGAACAGTCTATCTATGGCTACACCTTC CSVEEQSIYGYTF NA TRBJ1-2 TRBV29-1
TGTGCCAGCAGCTTCACAGCCTATGGCTACACCTTC CASSFTAYGYTF NA TRBJ1-2 TRBV7-9
TGTGCCAGCAGCTTGGCCGCTGGGGAGGTGGCTAATGAAAAACTGTTTTTT CASSLAAGEVANEKLFF NA TRBJ1-4 TRBV5-4
TGTGCCAGCAGTGCGGACAGGGGGAACGAGCAGTACTTC CASSADRGNEQYF TRBD1 TRBJ2-7 TRBV27
TGTGCCAGCAGCACAGGGCCGGGTTCGGATACGCAGTATTTT CASSTGPGSDTQYF NA TRBJ2-3 TRBV9
TGCAGCGGCGCGGTACAAGAGACCCAGTACTTC CSGAVQETQYF NA TRBJ2-5 TRBV29-1
TGTGCCAGCAGCTTGGGCGCCAGCGGGATCACCAACACCGGGGAGCTGTTTTTT CASSLGASGITNTGELFF TRBD2 TRBJ2-2 TRBV5-4
TGTGCCATCAGTACGGCGGGCACTGAAGCTTTCTTT CAISTAGTEAFF NA TRBJ1-1 TRBV10-3
TGTGCCATAGAACAGGGGTCCAACAATCAGCCCCAGCATTTT CAIEQGSNNQPQHF TRBD1 TRBJ1-5 TRBV6-1
TGTGCCAGCAGCGTAGAACAGGGGGATGGCTACACCTTC CASSVEQGDGYTF TRBD1 TRBJ1-2 TRBV9
TGCGCCAGCAGTCAAAATCCGGGACATAGAGGGGGTGAAGCTTTCTTT CASSQNPGHRGGEAFF NA TRBJ1-1 TRBV23-1
TGTGCCAGCTCACCGACACCTAACCGCTCTGGAAACACCATATATTTT CASSPTPNRSGNTIYF NA TRBJ1-3 TRBV18
TGCGCCAGCAGTCATCCGGAACTAACCGGGACAGCTGGAAACACCATATATTTT CASSHPELTGTAGNTIYF TRBD1 TRBJ1-3 TRBV23-1
TGTGCCAGCAGCGCCCCTTGGGCCAACGTCCTGACTTTC CASSAPWANVLTF NA TRBJ2-6 TRBV9
TGTGCCTCGGACAGGCAAACGCCCCCCGATTACGAGCAGTACTTC CASDRQTPPDYEQYF TRBD1 TRBJ2-7 TRBV30